Listed here are 9 T cell receptor beta chains from one sample, sequenced in a study of T-cell reconstitution after alpha-beta-depleted transplantation in children. For TCRbeta, the library was prepared with unique molecular identifiers. A single record per CDR3 protein comes from TCRdb applying MiXCR to the PCR reads. The sample shows about 500,000 distinct CDR3 sequences, 32% of them seen only once. The sequencing used PBMCs from the stem cell graft donor, collected from the stem cell graft. The receptors come from a human donor who donated a stem cell graft to a child with aplastic anemia.

This clonotype has more than one count but fewer than ten. The V gene is TRBV3-1, the J gene TRBJ1-2, with D perhaps TRBD1 (5 bases). V lost 0 bases and J 5 bases, leaving 16 bases between the germline ends. This CDR3 is built from 16 residues. The V gene's germline CDR1 is LGHDT and CDR2 YNNKEL (reference sequence). The CDR3 protein is CASSQDLSRGGYGYTF. The CDR3 region has the DNA TGTGCCAGCAGCCAAGATCTATCGAGGGGAGGGTATGGCTACACCTTC. Together with reference TRBV3-1 and TRBJ1-2, the CDR3 gives the full variable domain: DTAVSQTPKYLVTQMGNDKSIKCEQNLGHDTMYWYKQDSKKFLKIMFSYNNKELIINETVPNRFSPKSPDKAHLNLHINSLELGDSAVYFCASSQDLSRGGYGYTFGSGTRLTVV.

The genes are TRBV4-2 and TRBJ2-1; 11 nucleotides agree with TRBD2. Per the germline V gene, CDR1 is LGHNA and CDR2 is YNFKEQ. V shed 0 bases, J shed 5 bases, and the junction held 3 bases outside the gene matches. The CDR3 totals 16 residues. The CDR3 loop is CASSQETSGTNNEQFF. CDR3 bases: TGTGCCAGCAGCCAAGAGACTAGCGGGACAAACAATGAGCAGTTCTTC.

This clonotype has only one observation. The V call is TRBV28, the J call TRBJ2-3; tentatively, D is TRBD1 or TRBD2 (5 bases each). Germline values: CDR1 MDHEN, CDR2 SYDVKM. The V and J ends lost 9 bases and 0 bases respectively, with 19 bases between them. CDR3 length: 16 amino acids. This CDR3 reads CARGPGLQVSTDTQYF. The CDR3 DNA is TGTGCCAGGGGCCCGGGGCTTCAAGTGAGCACAGATACGCAGTATTTT.

The genes are TRBV29-1 and TRBJ2-7; tentatively, D is TRBD2 (6 bases). Per germline, CDR1 SQVTM and CDR2 ANQGSEA. CDR3 length: 13 residues. Trimming removed 4 bases at V and 2 bases at J, with 12 bases between. CDR3 protein: CSVGPREPYEQYF. In nucleotides, the CDR3 is TGCAGCGTTGGACCCCGGGAGCCCTACGAGCAGTACTTC.

This clonotype showed up just a few times. This chain joins TRBV5-4 and TRBJ2-3; D is unclear. CDR3 length equals 14 residues. Trimming stripped 3 bases from V and 4 bases from J, with 12 bases between. Germline V gene lookup returns CDR1 SGHNT and CDR2 YYREEE (reference sequence). The CDR3 is CASSSPMGPDTQYF. DNA of the CDR3: TGTGCCAGCAGCTCGCCAATGGGTCCAGATACGCAGTATTTT.

This clonotype was observed a few times. CDR3 DNA: TGTGCCAGTAGGGTAAGGGGCAATCAGCCCCAGCATTTT. This translates into CASRVRGNQPQHF. The V gene is TRBV27, the J gene TRBJ1-5; D unresolved. The CDR3 has 13 amino acids. Germline V gene lookup returns CDR1 MNHEY and CDR2 SMNVEV (reference sequence). V was shortened by 9 bases and J by 2 bases, with 11 bases between the two germline ends.

The sample holds a few counts of this clonotype. CDR3 region: CASSEGGRAEEQYF. For the CDR3, the DNA is TGCGCCAGCAGTGAGGGCGGGAGGGCGGAGGAGCAGTACTTC. The chain joins TRBV10-2 to TRBJ2-7, with 9 bases matching TRBD2. Germline V gene data show CDR1 as WSHSY and CDR2 as SAAADI. CDR3 size: 14 residues. The junction had 6 bases not matched to a gene; V was cut back by 2 bases and J by 7 bases.

This clonotype was observed a handful of times. The rearrangement links TRBV6-2 or TRBV6-3 to TRBJ2-7; D gene unclear. The CDR3 is made up of 14 amino acids. Germline V CDR1 and CDR2: MNHEY, SVGEGT. The V end lost 4 bases, the J end lost 3 bases, and 13 bases lay between the germline ends. CDR3 residues: CASSFEGLGYEQYV. CDR3 in DNA: TGTGCCAGCAGTTTCGAAGGCCTGGGCTACGAGCAGTACGTC.

There are a few counts of this clonotype. V gene TRBV4-3 combines with J gene TRBJ2-1; no clear D. There are 13 residues in the CDR3. Germline loops: CDR1 LGHNA, CDR2 YSLEER. V was pared by 4 bases and J by 7 bases, with 11 bases between. The CDR3 region has the DNA TGCGCCAGCAGCCCTCTAGGAAGGAATGAGCAGTTCTTC. Translated, it gives CASSPLGRNEQFF.